A single sample is the source of the 26 T cell receptor beta chains below, sequenced in a study of identical twins. TCRdb redid the calling of the 5' RACE reads with MiXCR, one entry per CDR3 protein. The sample lists 450,000 or so distinct CDR3 sequences; around a sixth were seen once. The source material was naive T cells sorted from blood. The receptors were sampled from a man aged 50-60 years in good health.

The J gene is TRBJ2-5, the V gene TRBV29-1; tentatively, D is TRBD1 or TRBD2 (5 bases each). The CDR3 has 13 amino acids. CDR1 is SQVTM and CDR2 is ANQGSEA in the germline V gene. V was cut by 4 bases and J by 1 base, with 10 bases left in between. The CDR3 protein is CSVAGRSQETQYF. DNA of the CDR3: TGCAGCGTTGCGGGACGAAGCCAAGAGACCCAGTACTTC.

This clonotype was detected ten times or more. The chain links TRBV20-1 to TRBJ2-3; 7 bases match TRBD2. This CDR3 region has 16 residues. V was clipped by 0 bases and J by 0 bases; unmatched bases: 6. Germline V gene sequence: CDR1 DFQATT, CDR2 SNEGSKA (reference sequence). DNA for the CDR3: TGCAGTGCTAGAGATCCGGGGGGAACTAGCACAGATACGCAGTATTTT. This translates into CSARDPGGTSTDTQYF.

The chain links TRBV6-2 or TRBV6-3 to TRBJ2-1; tentatively, D is TRBD2 (6 bases). CDR3 length: 11 residues. Looked up from germline, CDR1 is MNHEY and CDR2 is SVGEGT. V lost 6 bases and J 13 bases, leaving 13 bases between the germline ends. CDR3 in DNA: TGTGCCAGCAGCCACGGGACTTTACAGTTCTTC. Encoded protein: CASSHGTLQFF.

V and J are TRBV29-1 and TRBJ2-7; D is perhaps TRBD1 (6 bases). The CDR3 is made up of 14 amino acids. The V gene's germline CDR1 is SQVTM and CDR2 ANQGSEA. V lost 4 bases and J 4 bases, leaving 17 bases between the germline ends. The CDR3 sequence is CSVVPRAGAYEQYF. CDR3 bases: TGCAGCGTTGTGCCGCGGGCAGGGGCGTACGAGCAGTACTTC.

In its sample, this clonotype was seen a few times. The V gene is TRBV7-3, the J gene TRBJ2-1, with D maybe TRBD1 (5 bases). Trimming removed 2 bases at V and 8 bases at J, with 16 bases between. CDR3 length: 15 residues. CDR1 SGHTA and CDR2 FQGTGA come from the germline V gene. CDR3 bases: TGTGCCAGCAGCTTATTCGCAGGGAAATTGGATGAGCAGTTCTTC. It codes for CASSLFAGKLDEQFF.

The V call is TRBV12-3 or TRBV12-4, the J call TRBJ2-5; TRBD2 aligns across 12 bases. The trim removed 5 bases at V and 4 bases at J, leaving 5 bases unmatched. The CDR3 spans 15 residues. DNA for the CDR3: TGTGCCAGCAGTCCCCTAGCGGGGGGGCCAGAGACCCAGTACTTC. Translation gives CASSPLAGGPETQYF.

The rearrangement links TRBV25-1 to TRBJ2-5; D not certain. Deletions cut 2 bases from V and 7 bases from J, with 8 bases between. The germline V gene encodes CDR1 MGHDK and CDR2 SYGVNS. The CDR3 extends over 12 amino acids. This CDR3 is CASSELEGTQYF. The CDR3 bases are TGTGCCAGCAGTGAACTAGAAGGGACCCAGTACTTC.

This clonotype was counted only a few times. The chain carries TRBV29-1 and TRBJ1-1; D is uncertain. The CDR3 covers 12 residues. Germline V gene data show CDR1 as SQVTM and CDR2 as ANQGSEA. V was cut by 4 bases and J by 6 bases, with 12 bases left in between. The CDR3 DNA sequence: TGCAGCGTTGCGGGCAGGAGGTCTGAAGCTTTCTTT. Protein product: CSVAGRRSEAFF. Full variable domain (rest looked up from reference TRBV29-1 and TRBJ1-1): SAVISQKPSRDICQRGTSLTIQCQVDSQVTMMFWYRQQPGQSLTLIATANQGSEATYESGFVIDKFPISRPNLTFSTLTVSNMSPEDSSIYLCSVAGRRSEAFFGQGTRLTVV.

The genes are TRBV4-3 and TRBJ2-1; D is undetermined. This CDR3 contains 13 residues. Trimming removed 1 base at V and 6 bases at J, with 7 bases between. CDR1 and CDR2 from the germline V gene are LGHNA and YSLEER. CDR3 loop: CASSQVDLNEQFF. The CDR3, as DNA: TGCGCCAGCAGCCAAGTGGATCTCAATGAGCAGTTCTTC.

This clonotype was detected a few times. This chain joins TRBV5-1 and TRBJ2-2, with 9 bases identical to TRBD1. Germline CDR1 and CDR2: SGHRS and YFSETQ. V shed 3 bases, J shed 7 bases, and the junction held 7 bases outside the gene matches. CDR3 size: 15 residues. The CDR3 DNA is TGCGCCAGCAGCTCAGGACAGGGGTTGAGCGGGGAGCTGTTTTTT. Translation gives CASSSGQGLSGELFF.

In nucleotides, the CDR3 is TGCGCCAGCAGCTTGGCCGCCGGAAGGCCAGATACGCAGTATTTT. As protein: CASSLAAGRPDTQYF. This chain links TRBV5-1 with TRBJ2-3; D uncertain. Looked up from germline, CDR1 is SGHRS and CDR2 is YFSETQ. The CDR3 length is 15 residues. V was pared by 0 bases and J by 4 bases, with 12 bases between. Drawing the rest from reference TRBV5-1 and TRBJ2-3, the complete variable domain is KAGVTQTPRYLIKTRGQQVTLSCSPISGHRSVSWYQQTPGQGLQFLFEYFSETQRNKGNFPGRFSGRQFSNSRSEMNVSTLELGDSALYLCASSLAAGRPDTQYFGPGTRLTVL.

This clonotype was seen many times. Sequence at one end of the junction differs from germline and may be a read error. J is TRBJ2-1 and V is TRBV5-1, with 9 nucleotides matching TRBD1. The CDR3 has 15 amino acids. CDR1 and CDR2 from the germline V gene are SGHRS and YFSETQ. The CDR3 coding sequence is TGTGCCAGCAGCTCGGGACAGGGTATCTACAATGAGCAGTTCTTC. Protein sequence: CASSSGQGIYNEQFF.

This clonotype appeared a single time. V is TRBV18 and J is TRBJ2-5; D might be TRBD2 (5 bases). The germline CDR1 and CDR2 sequences are KGHSH and LQKENI. The V and J ends lost 2 bases and 4 bases respectively, with 14 bases between them. This CDR3 spans 15 amino acids. DNA for the CDR3: TGTGCCAGCTCACCAATCGTGGGCGCGGGAGAGACCCAGTACTTC. It is translated as CASSPIVGAGETQYF.

This clonotype was detected many times. This chain uses TRBV27 with TRBJ2-5, with TRBD2 as a possible D gene (5 bases). This CDR3 region has 14 residues. The germline gives CDR1 MNHEY, CDR2 SMNVEV (reference sequence). The germline V and J ends were trimmed by 4 bases and 4 bases, with 13 bases remaining between them. CDR3 nucleotide sequence: TGTGCCAGCAGTTGGAGTAGGGCGGGAGAGACCCAGTACTTC. Translating it yields CASSWSRAGETQYF.

This clonotype was observed a few times. J is TRBJ2-3 and V is TRBV10-3, with TRBD1 matching 7 bases. The CDR3 has 13 amino acids. Losses at the gene ends were 2 bases for V and 11 bases for J; bases not matched to a gene: 7. Germline V gene lookup returns CDR1 ENHRY and CDR2 SYGVKD. CDR3 bases: TGTGCCATCAGTGAGAGGGGGCCGATCGGGCAGTATTTT. Translation: CAISERGPIGQYF.

This clonotype was seen a handful of times. The chain has TRBV7-6 and TRBJ2-5; no clear D. Germline V gene lookup returns CDR1 SGHVS and CDR2 FNYEAQ. The CDR3 loop spans 17 amino acids. V was trimmed by 1 base and J by 4 bases, leaving 19 bases between them. CDR3 in amino acids: CASSLVPVVLAAETQYF. The CDR3 DNA reads as TGTGCCAGCAGCTTAGTTCCGGTGGTATTGGCGGCAGAGACCCAGTACTTC.

The chain employs TRBV20-1 and TRBJ2-7; weak D call: TRBD2 (5 bases). V lost 1 base and J lost 2, with 12 bases in between. CDR3 length equals 14 residues. The germline V gene has CDR1 DFQATT and CDR2 SNEGSKA (reference sequence). The CDR3 region is CSARGGLPTYEQYF. CDR3 bases: TGCAGTGCTAGAGGAGGGCTTCCCACCTACGAGCAGTACTTC.

This clonotype has just a few counts. CDR3: CASSLAGISEAFF. In DNA, the CDR3 is TGCGCCAGCAGCTTGGCAGGGATATCTGAAGCTTTCTTT. The chain carries TRBV5-1 and TRBJ1-1; perhaps TRBD1 as D (5 bases). This CDR3 is built from 13 residues. The germline V gene encodes CDR1 SGHRS and CDR2 YFSETQ. Deletions cut 0 bases from V and 6 bases from J, with 9 bases between.

The chain couples TRBV9 to TRBJ2-1; TRBD2 aligns across 10 bases. This CDR3 contains 18 residues. CDR1 is SGDLS, CDR2 YYNGEE, per germline. Trimming at V came to 3 bases and at J to 9 bases, leaving 18 bases not matched to a gene. The CDR3 bases are TGTGCCAGCAGCGCGCGGACAGGGCTAGCGGGAGTTTTCGGTGAGCAGTTCTTC. Encoded protein: CASSARTGLAGVFGEQFF.

This clonotype was picked up one time. The chain is built from TRBV6-1 and TRBJ2-4; D gene unclear. Germline values: CDR1 MNHNS, CDR2 SASEGT. The CDR3 has 16 residues. The V gene lost 5 bases and the J gene lost 6 bases, with 20 bases spanning the gap. CDR3: CASSTPPAAKRNIQYF. CDR3 nucleotide sequence: TGTGCCAGCAGTACCCCTCCGGCGGCAAAAAGAAACATTCAGTACTTC.

The chain links TRBV20-1 to TRBJ2-1; D remains ambiguous. The CDR3 is made up of 14 amino acids. V gave up 3 bases and J gave up 6 bases, with 15 bases separating them. Germline loops: CDR1 DFQATT, CDR2 SNEGSKA (reference sequence). The chain's CDR3 is CSASFSASGNEQFF. The CDR3 nucleotides read TGCAGTGCTAGTTTTTCGGCGTCGGGCAATGAGCAGTTCTTC.

The chain recombines TRBV5-6 with TRBJ1-1; 9 bases are a match to TRBD1. CDR1 and CDR2 from the germline V gene are SGHDT and YYEEEE. CDR3 size: 14 residues. V lost 4 bases and J lost 3; bases outside the gene matches: 4. CDR3 nucleotides: TGTGCCAGCAGCCGGACAGGGGTTTACACTGAAGCTTTCTTT. Its translation: CASSRTGVYTEAFF. The variable domain in full, with the rest retrieved from reference TRBV5-6 and TRBJ1-1, is DAGVTQSPTHLIKTRGQQVTLRCSPKSGHDTVSWYQQALGQGPQFIFQYYEEEERQRGNFPDRFSGHQFPNYSSELNVNALLLGDSALYLCASSRTGVYTEAFFGQGTRLTVV.

The gene calls are TRBV4-2 and TRBJ1-2; D gene unclear. The germline V and J ends were trimmed by 0 bases and 4 bases, with 15 bases remaining between them. Germline V gives CDR1 LGHNA, CDR2 YNFKEQ. This CDR3 is 16 amino acids long. The CDR3 DNA reads TGTGCCAGCAGCCAAGAGGTGCTTGCCCTAGGCTATGGCTACACCTTC. Protein product: CASSQEVLALGYGYTF.

This chain connects TRBV7-8 to TRBJ2-1; a weak D match, TRBD1 (6 bases). Germline values: CDR1 SGHVS, CDR2 FQNEAQ. V dropped 5 bases and J dropped 6 bases, with 11 bases sitting between them. The CDR3 consists of 13 residues. This CDR3 is CASSTDRPNEQFF. In DNA form, the CDR3 reads TGTGCCAGCAGCACTGACAGGCCCAATGAGCAGTTCTTC.

The table lists this clonotype with many counts. The rearrangement links TRBV6-1 to TRBJ1-6; 10 bases are shared with TRBD1. This CDR3 region has 16 residues. The germline CDR1 and CDR2 sequences are MNHNS and SASEGT. V lost 7 bases to trimming and J lost 6 bases; unmatched junction nucleotides: 9. This CDR3 is CASTDLRDRGNSPLHF. DNA of the CDR3: TGTGCCAGCACCGATCTCCGGGACAGGGGTAATTCACCCCTCCACTTT.

This clonotype was observed a few times. This chain uses TRBV29-1 with TRBJ2-2; 7 bases map to TRBD1. The V gene's germline CDR1 is SQVTM and CDR2 ANQGSEA. The junction had 4 bases not matched to a gene; V was cut back by 4 bases and J by 5 bases. The CDR3 consists of 13 residues. Here the CDR3 DNA reads TGCAGCGTTGGGACAGGAGGAACCGGGGAGCTGTTTTTT. Translated, it gives CSVGTGGTGELFF.